This TCR beta chain originates from a study of T-cell memory formation after mild COVID-19. One entry per CDR3 protein, called by TCRdb with MiXCR from the 5' RACE reads. The sample comprises a few hundred thousand distinct CDR3 sequences, under 15% of which are singletons, and approximately 20% rests with the top ten. Sequencing was carried out using PBMCs or a T cell subset sorted from them (not recorded which). The clonotype comes from a man younger than 30 who had mild COVID-19 (a few samples of this study predate the infection). Cell type and time point are not known.

The CDR3 DNA reads TGCGCCAGCAGCCAATCGACCAACACTGAAGCTTTCTTT. Translating it yields CASSQSTNTEAFF. The V gene is TRBV4-3, the J gene TRBJ1-1; no definite D call. The CDR3 has 13 residues. Trimming removed 2 bases from V and 2 bases from J, with 6 bases in between. Germline V CDR1 and CDR2: LGHNA, YSLEER.